This paragraph covers one T cell receptor (beta chain) sequence. Its recognized antigen is unknown. No qualities accompany the bases; no much larger clone lies one base away. Enrolling through a virtual design, the prospective study's participants ranged in age from roughly 18 to 89 years and lived across more than 20 United States geographic areas. In the prospective study, cohorts were assigned on the basis of participant-reported clinical history obtained from a screening survey and a study questionnaire. In the prospective study, whole blood, serum and a nasopharyngeal or oropharyngeal swab were collected from each participant by mobile phlebotomists. Additional blood draws and questionnaires over an approximately 2-month period could optionally be provided by prospective study participants. Prospective study blood samples were shipped either frozen or at room temperature before DNA extraction.

From cysteine to phenylalanine, the CDR3 is 15 amino acids long. The CDR3 DNA has 45 bases and is translated from base 1. V drops 7 bases and J drops 4 bases, leaving 17 bases in between. The germline V gene encodes CDR1 SNHLY and CDR2 FYNNEI. The data stem from a study of blood T cell repertoires in COVID-19 (dated by TCRdb to 2020 to 2021). Turning to the overall study: Samples from collaborators originated in the United States, Italy and Spain and spanned both the acute and convalescent phases of COVID-19. The prospective study material was composed of cDNA or gDNA derived from T cells, B-cell-depleted T cells, or PBMCs. Deeply sampled blood TCRbeta repertoires from subjects exposed to, actively infected with, or recovered from COVID-19 were included in the dataset. The repertoires were made available in a free public database intended to serve as a resource for research on the immune response to SARS-CoV-2. Samples were obtained from the ongoing ImmuneRACE study (first 160 participants) and from 1,254 subjects provided by 6 global collaborators. Sample metadata almost always included a de-identified subject ID, COVID-19 status, age in years and sex. Where HLA class I and class II types were available, the types were taken from metadata supplied by the sample provider, not from assay-based typing.

TCRbeta CDR3 regions were amplified from genomic DNA by means of the immunoSEQ Assay, a bias-controlled multiplex PCR. The paper's processing steps were these. Within the assay, amplification of reference gene primers was used to estimate how many nucleated cells each sample contained. To quantify the absolute abundance of each unique TCRbeta CDR3 rearrangement, sequence reads were collapsed and filtered. For each sample, productive Simpson clonality was calculated by taking the square root of Simpson's diversity index across productive rearrangements. TCRdb re-hosts the immuneACCESS table, in-frame sequences only. Its copies lack some clones; in the studies checked, an unresolved V gene accounts for under half of them, and the cause for the rest is not known. That table furnishes V, J and clone size, whereas the DNA furnished D and trimming. This sample holds 400,000 or so clones; around 90% were observed only once. The top ten hold roughly 1.9% of the sample.

What the research found in general, with its limitations: Clinical and demographic metadata were provided uncurated, with the amount varying by source and participant.

The specimen was PBMCs or T cells enriched from blood (not recorded which). The chain couples TRBV2 to TRBJ1-3; the D gene cannot be named for sure. This TCR came from a woman in her forties with acute COVID-19. The nucleotide sequence is TGTGCCAGCAATGGGTCGCCGTCGGGAGGAAACACCATATATTTT. Its translation is CASNGSPSGGNTIYF.